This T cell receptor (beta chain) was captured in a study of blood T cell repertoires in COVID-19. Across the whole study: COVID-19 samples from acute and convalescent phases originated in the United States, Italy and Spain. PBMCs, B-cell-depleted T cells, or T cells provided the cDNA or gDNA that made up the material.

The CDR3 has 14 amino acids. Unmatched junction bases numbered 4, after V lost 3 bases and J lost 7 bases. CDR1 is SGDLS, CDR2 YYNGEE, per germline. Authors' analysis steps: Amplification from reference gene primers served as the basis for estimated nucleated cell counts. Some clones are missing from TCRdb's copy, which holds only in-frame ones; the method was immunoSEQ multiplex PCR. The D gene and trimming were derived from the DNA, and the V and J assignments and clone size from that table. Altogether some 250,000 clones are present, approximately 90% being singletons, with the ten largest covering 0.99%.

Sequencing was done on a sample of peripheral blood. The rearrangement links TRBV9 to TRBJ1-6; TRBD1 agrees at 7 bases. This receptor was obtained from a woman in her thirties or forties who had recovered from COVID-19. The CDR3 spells CASSGQGRNSPLHF. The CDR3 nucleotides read TGTGCCAGCAGCGGACAGGGAAGGAATTCACCCCTCCACTTT.